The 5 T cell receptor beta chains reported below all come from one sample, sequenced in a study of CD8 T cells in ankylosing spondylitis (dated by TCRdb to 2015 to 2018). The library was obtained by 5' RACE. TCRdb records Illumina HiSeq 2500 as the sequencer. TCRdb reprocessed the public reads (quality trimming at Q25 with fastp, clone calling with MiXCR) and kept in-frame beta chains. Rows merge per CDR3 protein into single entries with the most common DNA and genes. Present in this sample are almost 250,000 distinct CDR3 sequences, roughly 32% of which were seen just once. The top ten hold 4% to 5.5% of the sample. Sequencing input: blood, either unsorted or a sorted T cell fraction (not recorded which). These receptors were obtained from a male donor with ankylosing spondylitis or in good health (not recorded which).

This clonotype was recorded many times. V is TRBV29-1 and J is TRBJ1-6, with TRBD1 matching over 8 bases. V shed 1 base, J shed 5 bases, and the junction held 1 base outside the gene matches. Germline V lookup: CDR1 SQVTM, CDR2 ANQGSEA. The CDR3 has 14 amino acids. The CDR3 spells CSVEGTGNNSPLHF. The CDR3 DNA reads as TGCAGCGTTGAAGGGACAGGGAATAATTCACCCCTCCACTTT.

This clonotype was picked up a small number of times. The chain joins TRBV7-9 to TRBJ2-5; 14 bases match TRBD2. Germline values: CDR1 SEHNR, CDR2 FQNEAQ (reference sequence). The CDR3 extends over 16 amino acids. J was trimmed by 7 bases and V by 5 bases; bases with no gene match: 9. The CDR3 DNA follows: TGTGCCAGCAGCCCAAGAGCGGGACTAGCGGGGGTGACCCAGTACTTC. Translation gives CASSPRAGLAGVTQYF.

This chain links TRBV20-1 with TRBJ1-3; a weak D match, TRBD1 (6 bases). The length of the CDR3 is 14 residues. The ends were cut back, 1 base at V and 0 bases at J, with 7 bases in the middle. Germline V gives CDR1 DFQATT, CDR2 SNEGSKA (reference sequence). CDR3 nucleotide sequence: TGCAGTGCTAGAGGGACAGCCTCTGGAAACACCATATATTTT. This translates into CSARGTASGNTIYF.

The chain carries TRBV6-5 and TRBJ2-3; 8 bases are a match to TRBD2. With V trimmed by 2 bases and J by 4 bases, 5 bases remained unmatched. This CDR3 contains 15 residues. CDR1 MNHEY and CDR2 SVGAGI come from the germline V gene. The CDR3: CASSYAGGRSDTQYF. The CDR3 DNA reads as TGTGCCAGCAGTTACGCGGGGGGCAGGTCAGATACGCAGTATTTT.

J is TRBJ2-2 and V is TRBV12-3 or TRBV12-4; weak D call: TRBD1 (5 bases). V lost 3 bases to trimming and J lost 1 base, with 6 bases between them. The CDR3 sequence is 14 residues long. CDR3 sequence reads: CASSFGQNTGELFF. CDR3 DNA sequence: TGTGCCAGCAGTTTCGGACAGAACACCGGGGAGCTGTTTTTT.